This TCR beta chain appears in the sequencing data of a study of blood T cell repertoires in COVID-19. Study-level information: Specimens from acute and convalescent COVID-19 originated in the United States, Italy and Spain.

Original analysis: The authors estimated nucleated cell counts from reference gene primer amplification. Sequencing used immunoSEQ multiplex PCR; TCRdb keeps in-frame clones, though not all of them. V, J and clone size were drawn from that table, and D and trimming were deduced from the DNA. The sample records 430,000 or so clones, around nine tenths being singletons. The germline gives CDR1 MNHEY, CDR2 SMNVEV (reference sequence). V lost 0 bases to trimming and J lost 3 bases; unmatched junction nucleotides: 2. This CDR3 comprises 15 residues. Which cohort a participant joined came from the clinical history participants gave.

The receptor was derived from a woman aged 18-35 years who had been exposed to COVID-19. Sequencing used PBMCs or T cells enriched from blood (not recorded which). The gene calls are TRBV27 and TRBJ2-7, with 10 bases aligning to TRBD2. CDR3 loop: CASSLSASGSYEQYF. The CDR3 nucleotides read TGTGCCAGCAGTTTATCGGCTAGCGGGAGCTACGAGCAGTACTTC.